Shown below are 26 T cell receptor beta chains from a single sample sequenced in a study of blood T cell repertoires in COVID-19. Repertoires were generated with immunoSEQ multiplex PCR, while TCRdb's copy carries only in-frame clones and drops some. This sample has approximately 200,000 clones, with about four fifths found just once. The source material was PBMCs or T cells enriched from blood (not recorded which). These receptors were collected from a man aged 35-49 years who had recovered from COVID-19.

This clone has just one count. The rearrangement joins TRBV28 to TRBJ2-5, with 7 bases fitting TRBD2. J gave up 9 bases and V 3 bases, and 10 bases lay outside the gene matches. Germline loops: CDR1 MDHEN, CDR2 SYDVKM. There are 14 residues in the CDR3. CDR3 amino acids: CASSLGGVESAQYF. The CDR3 DNA reads TGTGCCAGCAGTTTGGGGGGGGTCGAGAGTGCCCAGTACTTC. The full variable domain, with the rest looked up from reference TRBV28 and TRBJ2-5, is DVKVTQSSRYLVKRTGEKVFLECVQDMDHENMFWYRQDPGLGLRLIYFSYDVKMKEKGDIPEGYSVSREKKERFSLILESASTNQTSMYLCASSLGGVESAQYFGPGTRLLVL.

V gene TRBV6-5 combines with J gene TRBJ1-2; D is perhaps TRBD1 (5 bases). CDR1 is MNHEY and CDR2 is SVGAGI in the germline V gene. The CDR3 covers 13 residues. The V gene lost 6 bases and the J gene lost 6 bases, with 14 bases spanning the gap. The CDR3, as DNA: TGTGCCAGCAGGTTGGGGCACCCAGATGGCTACACCTTC. This encodes CASRLGHPDGYTF.

This clone was seen only a few times. This chain uses TRBV5-1 with TRBJ1-6, with 7 positions matching TRBD1. With V trimmed by 1 base and J by 6 bases, 1 base remained unmatched. The germline V gene encodes CDR1 SGHRS and CDR2 YFSETQ. The CDR3 consists of 14 residues. The CDR3 DNA follows: TGCGCCAGCAGCTTGTGGGACAGTAATTCACCCCTCCACTTT. Translated, it gives CASSLWDSNSPLHF.

This clone appeared a few times. The chain uses TRBV5-1 and TRBJ2-2; 9 bases fit TRBD2. Germline V CDR1 and CDR2: SGHRS, YFSETQ. After removal of 8 bases from V and 0 bases from J, the junction contained 8 bases not matched to a gene. The CDR3 is 16 amino acids. The CDR3, as DNA: TGCGCCAGTAATCTTTTAGCGGGGGCGAACACCGGGGAGCTGTTTTTT. Its translation: CASNLLAGANTGELFF.

CDR3: CASSSISWGRLEAFF. For the CDR3, the DNA is TGTGCCAGCAGTTCAATCTCTTGGGGCCGACTTGAAGCTTTCTTT. V gene TRBV6-5 combines with J gene TRBJ1-1, with a tentative D call TRBD1 (5 bases). Germline loops: CDR1 MNHEY, CDR2 SVGAGI. Trimming took off 4 bases at V and 7 bases at J, with 19 bases between the two ends. The CDR3 loop spans 15 amino acids.

This clone is a singleton in its sample. This sequence joins TRBV5-1 and TRBJ2-1; 12 positions match TRBD2. V lost 0 bases to trimming and J lost 9 bases; unmatched junction nucleotides: 7. This CDR3 has 16 amino acids. The germline V gene has CDR1 SGHRS and CDR2 YFSETQ. The DNA for the CDR3 is TGCGCCAGCAGCTTGGACCCTAGCGGGAGGGCGGCTGAGCAGTTCTTC. Residues: CASSLDPSGRAAEQFF.

Here the CDR3 DNA reads TGTGCCAGCAGTCTAGCGGGAGACCGCTCCTACGAGCAGTACGTC. Its protein product is CASSLAGDRSYEQYV. This chain connects TRBV28 to TRBJ2-7; 10 bases line up with TRBD2. The CDR3 consists of 15 residues. V dropped 5 bases and J dropped 0; count of bases not matched to a gene: 4. Germline CDR1 and CDR2: MDHEN and SYDVKM.

This clone was counted between two and nine times. The rearrangement uses TRBV30 and TRBJ2-7; perhaps TRBD2 as D (6 bases). V was trimmed by 1 base and J by 0 bases, leaving 13 bases between them. The length of the CDR3 is 15 residues. Germline V gives CDR1 GTSNPN, CDR2 SVGIG (reference sequence). CDR3 nucleotides: TGTGCCTGGAGTGGGGGACTGACTAGCTCCTACGAGCAGTACTTC. Translating gives CAWSGGLTSSYEQYF.

The rearrangement joins TRBV9 to TRBJ2-3; D remains ambiguous. V lost 0 bases to trimming and J lost 4 bases, with 6 bases between them. There are 13 residues in the CDR3. Germline CDR1 SGDLS, CDR2 YYNGEE. The CDR3 region is CASSVAPADTQYF. In nucleotides, the CDR3 is TGTGCCAGCAGCGTAGCTCCGGCAGATACGCAGTATTTT.

As for this clone: Other DNA sequences from this sample encode an identical CDR3 as well. The CDR3 coding sequence is TGTGCCAGCTCACGGGACATCCAAGAGACCCAGTACTTC. Amino acid sequence: CASSRDIQETQYF. The chain has TRBV18 and TRBJ2-5, with a tentative D call TRBD1 (6 bases). V gave up 4 bases and J gave up 1 base, with 7 bases separating them. This CDR3 contains 13 residues. The germline gives CDR1 KGHSH, CDR2 LQKENI.

V and J are TRBV6-1 and TRBJ1-1; D might be TRBD1 (6 bases). This CDR3 has 15 amino acids. CDR1 MNHNS and CDR2 SASEGT come from the germline V gene. Trimming removed 1 base from V and 8 bases from J, with 17 bases in between. The CDR3 sequence: CASSEEGRGAGEAFF. The CDR3 DNA reads TGTGCCAGCAGTGAAGAAGGTCGGGGGGCTGGAGAAGCTTTCTTT.

The rearrangement joins TRBV28 to TRBJ1-3, with TRBD1 identical over 8 bases. The CDR3 sequence is 15 residues long. Germline trimming cut 4 bases from V and 0 bases from J; bases unmatched to any gene: 2. Germline assignment: CDR1 MDHEN and CDR2 SYDVKM. The CDR3 reads CASSSDRDSGNTIYF. CDR3 sequence (DNA): TGTGCCAGCAGTTCGGACAGGGACTCTGGAAACACCATATATTTT.

The chain employs TRBV7-2 and TRBJ1-5; D ambiguous. V was trimmed by 4 bases and J by 0 bases, leaving 16 bases between them. Germline V gene data show CDR1 as SGHTA and CDR2 as FQGNSA. CDR3 length: 17 amino acids. Written as DNA, the CDR3 is TGTGCCAGCAGCTACGGCCGCTGGGCTTATAGCAATCAGCCCCAGCATTTT. This sequence encodes CASSYGRWAYSNQPQHF.

The V call is TRBV28, the J call TRBJ2-6; TRBD1 matches at 8 bases. V was clipped by 11 bases and J by 0 bases; unmatched bases: 6. The CDR3 sequence is 15 residues long. Looked up from germline, CDR1 is MDHEN and CDR2 is SYDVKM. The CDR3 sequence: CASQGAHSGANVLTF. The CDR3 DNA reads as TGTGCCTCTCAGGGGGCCCACTCTGGGGCCAACGTCCTGACTTTC.

This sequence joins TRBV3-1 (or the pseudogene TRBV3-2) and TRBJ2-1; 7 nucleotides align to TRBD2. The V and J ends lost 3 bases and 0 bases, in that order; junction bases with no gene match: 5. Germline lookup yields CDR1 LGHDT and CDR2 YNNKEL (reference sequence). The CDR3 covers 16 residues. The CDR3 region is CASSHRGGYSYNEQFF. CDR3 bases: TGTGCCAGCAGCCATCGCGGGGGATACTCCTACAATGAGCAGTTCTTC.

This clone appeared a few times. This chain uses TRBV3-1 (or the pseudogene TRBV3-2) with TRBJ1-5, with 7 bases fitting TRBD1. CDR1 is LGHDT and CDR2 is YNNKEL in the germline V gene (reference sequence). With 9 bases clipped from V and 6 bases from J, the junction kept 11 bases outside the gene matches. The CDR3 spans 14 residues. CDR3 bases: TGTGCCAGTCAGCCGTCAGGGGGTAGTCAGCCCCAGCATTTT. This sequence encodes CASQPSGGSQPQHF.

Only one count was recorded for this clone. The V and J genes are TRBV5-4 and TRBJ2-1; 8 bases are a match to TRBD2. V dropped 2 bases and J dropped 1; count of bases not matched to a gene: 8. Germline V gives CDR1 SGHNT, CDR2 YYREEE (reference sequence). The CDR3 runs to 17 residues. The CDR3 is CASSFGGGLDSYNEQFF. CDR3 coding DNA: TGTGCCAGCAGCTTCGGGGGGGGGCTCGATTCCTACAATGAGCAGTTCTTC.

The count of this clone is one. The V and J genes are TRBV7-8 and TRBJ1-2; TRBD1 is a possible D gene (6 bases). This CDR3 has 15 amino acids. V dropped 5 bases and J dropped 4 bases, with 17 bases sitting between them. The germline V gene has CDR1 SGHVS and CDR2 FQNEAQ. The CDR3 DNA sequence: TGTGCCAGCAGCCCCGACGCAGGGGTGGGCTATGGCTACACCTTC. Translating gives CASSPDAGVGYGYTF.

The V gene is TRBV19, the J gene TRBJ1-2; 8 nucleotides align to TRBD1. Germline loops: CDR1 LNHDA, CDR2 SQIVND (reference sequence). V gave up 5 bases and J gave up 2 bases; unmatched junction bases: 4. The CDR3 is 14 residues long. CDR3 coding DNA: TGTGCCAGTAGTGGAACAGGGGGGAACTATGGCTACACCTTC. It codes for CASSGTGGNYGYTF. The full variable domain, with the rest looked up from reference TRBV19 and TRBJ1-2, is DGGITQSPKYLFRKEGQNVTLSCEQNLNHDAMYWYRQDPGQGLRLIYYSQIVNDFQKGDIAEGYSVSREKKESFPLTVTSAQKNPTAFYLCASSGTGGNYGYTFGSGTRLTVV.

The chain recombines TRBV12-3 or TRBV12-4 with TRBJ1-1; TRBD1 matches 9 bases. This CDR3 is 13 amino acids long. V was pared by 6 bases and J by 4 bases, with 3 bases of the junction left unmatched. CDR3 residues: CASRGQGSTEAFF. CDR3 DNA sequence: TGTGCCAGCAGGGGACAGGGTAGCACTGAAGCTTTCTTT.

This clone was observed a few times. This sequence joins TRBV6-5 and TRBJ1-1; no clear D gene. The CDR3 is made up of 14 amino acids. The V end was cut by 2 bases, the J end by 0 bases, with 7 bases between. The germline CDR1 and CDR2 sequences are MNHEY and SVGAGI. The CDR3, as DNA: TGTGCCAGCAGTTACAACAATCTGAACACTGAAGCTTTCTTT. Translated: CASSYNNLNTEAFF.

The rearrangement joins TRBV10-1 to TRBJ1-2; weak D call: TRBD1 (6 bases). The germline CDR1 and CDR2 sequences are WNHNN and SYGVQD (reference sequence). The ends were cut back, 7 bases at V and 8 bases at J, with 14 bases in the middle. The CDR3 is made up of 12 amino acids. This CDR3 reads CASTGGGRGYTF. The CDR3 DNA reads TGCGCCAGCACTGGGGGGGGGCGCGGCTACACCTTC.

This chain connects TRBV19 to TRBJ1-4, with TRBD1 identical over 7 bases. CDR1 is LNHDA, CDR2 SQIVND, per germline (reference sequence). The CDR3 runs 15 residues. After removal of 5 bases from V and 6 bases from J, the junction contained 9 bases not matched to a gene. The CDR3 DNA reads TGTGCCAGTAGTTCATTGGGACAGCCTCATGAAAAACTGTTTTTT. Its protein is CASSSLGQPHEKLFF.

The chain joins TRBV7-2 to TRBJ2-5, with a tentative D call TRBD2 (5 bases). The germline gives CDR1 SGHTA, CDR2 FQGNSA. The CDR3 length is 15 residues. Trimming took off 7 bases at V and 4 bases at J, with 19 bases between the two ends. As DNA, the CDR3 is TGTGCCAGCACCTCAGAGGTTGCGGGTGGAGAGACCCAGTACTTC. Protein: CASTSEVAGGETQYF.

J is TRBJ2-3 and V is TRBV3-1 (or the pseudogene TRBV3-2); 7 bases map to TRBD2. The CDR3 is made up of 17 amino acids. Trimming at V came to 3 bases and at J to 2 bases, leaving 11 bases not matched to a gene. Germline assignment: CDR1 LGHDT and CDR2 YNNKEL (reference sequence). CDR3 in amino acids: CASSHRRGGSTTDTQYF. The CDR3 DNA reads TGTGCCAGCAGCCACAGGCGGGGCGGGAGTACCACAGATACGCAGTATTTT.

To note about this clone: The identical CDR3 is also encoded by other nucleotide sequences in the sample. The chain couples TRBV28 to TRBJ1-1; D is uncertain. Germline lookup yields CDR1 MDHEN and CDR2 SYDVKM. The CDR3 is 13 amino acids. V shed 3 bases and J shed 3 bases, with 8 bases lying between them. CDR3: CASSLAGYTEAFF. CDR3 in DNA: TGTGCCAGCAGTTTGGCGGGGTACACTGAAGCTTTCTTT.